The 21 T cell receptor beta chains below come from one sample, sequenced in a study of blood T cell repertoires in COVID-19. Profiled with immunoSEQ multiplex PCR; TCRdb holds only in-frame clones, not every one. The profile shows roughly 500,000 clones, 85% to 90% of them singletons. Sequenced material: peripheral blood. These TCRs come from a man aged 18 to 29 with COVID-19, enrolled during active disease.

This clone has a single count. The V and J genes are TRBV6-5 and TRBJ1-2; 12 positions agree with TRBD1. The CDR3 is 13 amino acids. The germline CDR1 and CDR2 sequences are MNHEY and SVGAGI. Trimming removed 8 bases from V and 8 bases from J; junction bases left unmatched: 6. The CDR3 DNA is TGTGCCAGCGGGGACAGGGGGCTTGAAGGCTACACCTTC. It is translated as CASGDRGLEGYTF.

The rearrangement uses TRBV5-1 and TRBJ1-1, with TRBD1 identical over 7 bases. Germline V lookup: CDR1 SGHRS, CDR2 YFSETQ. Trimming removed 0 bases from V and 3 bases from J; junction bases left unmatched: 8. There are 16 residues in the CDR3. CDR3 loop: CASSLAKGAVDTEAFF. The CDR3 coding sequence is TGCGCCAGCAGCTTGGCCAAGGGGGCAGTGGACACTGAAGCTTTCTTT.

This chain uses TRBV7-9 with TRBJ2-1, with D perhaps matching TRBD2 (5 bases). Germline V lookup: CDR1 SEHNR, CDR2 FQNEAQ (reference sequence). The CDR3 contains 16 residues. V was clipped by 5 bases and J by 4 bases, with 18 bases between them. In nucleotides, the CDR3 is TGTGCCAGCAGCCGACCCCAAGGCGGGCTATACAATGAGCAGTTCTTC. Protein: CASSRPQGGLYNEQFF.

This rearrangement joins TRBV5-8 to TRBJ1-1, with unresolved D. This CDR3 is built from 15 residues. The ends were cut back, 1 base at V and 1 base at J, with 11 bases in the middle. The germline V gene encodes CDR1 SGHTS and CDR2 YDEGEE. This chain's CDR3 is CASSLHLRSNTEAFF. The CDR3, as DNA: TGTGCCAGCAGCTTGCACCTACGATCGAACACTGAAGCTTTCTTT.

This chain's CDR3 is CASSFRGLGAEAFF. DNA for the CDR3: TGTGCCAGCAGCTTTCGGGGGTTGGGGGCTGAAGCTTTCTTT. The rearrangement joins TRBV5-6 to TRBJ1-1; D might be TRBD1 (5 bases). V lost 2 bases and J 6 bases, leaving 14 bases between the germline ends. Germline V gene lookup returns CDR1 SGHDT and CDR2 YYEEEE. The CDR3 loop spans 14 amino acids.

DNA of the CDR3: TGTGCCAGCAGACTAGCGGGACACGATAATTCACCCCTCCACTTT. It yields the protein CASRLAGHDNSPLHF. The rearrangement joins TRBV28 to TRBJ1-6, with a weak D call TRBD1 (6 bases). The V gene's germline CDR1 is MDHEN and CDR2 SYDVKM. The CDR3 length is 15 residues. Trimming cost V 6 bases and J 5 bases, with 14 bases left between them.

V usage is TRBV3-1 (or the pseudogene TRBV3-2) and J usage is TRBJ2-1; possible D gene TRBD1, 8 bases. The CDR3 runs to 17 residues. Trimming pared 4 bases from V and 3 bases from J, leaving 19 bases between. Germline values: CDR1 LGHDT, CDR2 YNNKEL (reference sequence). In DNA form, the CDR3 reads TGTGCCAGCAGCCCTTGGGGAACAGGGGGGGGCTACAATGAGCAGTTCTTC. This translates into CASSPWGTGGGYNEQFF.

This clone was detected only a few times. This chain joins TRBV6-5 and TRBJ1-6; D uncertain. Germline lookup yields CDR1 MNHEY and CDR2 SVGAGI. V lost 6 bases to trimming and J lost 10 bases, with 10 bases between them. There are 12 residues in the CDR3. The CDR3 region has the DNA TGTGCCAGCAGCCCGGGATCATCACCCCTCCACTTT. This translates into CASSPGSSPLHF.

The rearrangement links TRBV7-9 to TRBJ2-4; D is ambiguous. Trimming shortened V by 1 base and J by 7 bases, and 11 bases separated the two germline ends. Germline loops: CDR1 SEHNR, CDR2 FQNEAQ (reference sequence). The CDR3 is 14 residues long. CDR3 nucleotide sequence: TGTGCCAGCAGCTTAGTTCAGGCCTTCAACATTCAGTACTTC. It specifies CASSLVQAFNIQYF.

V is TRBV2 and J is TRBJ1-5; 8 bases line up with TRBD1. Per the germline V gene, CDR1 is SNHLY and CDR2 is FYNNEI. The CDR3 runs to 13 residues. V dropped 7 bases and J dropped 3; count of bases not matched to a gene: 2. CDR3 amino acids: CASKDRANQPQHF. CDR3 nucleotides: TGTGCCAGCAAGGACAGGGCCAATCAGCCCCAGCATTTT.

The V and J genes are TRBV27 and TRBJ2-3; 11 positions agree with TRBD1. Trimming took 4 bases from V and 5 from J; bases not matched to a gene: 2. The CDR3 is 14 amino acids. CDR1 is MNHEY and CDR2 is SMNVEV in the germline V gene (reference sequence). The chain's CDR3 is CASSWDRGIDTQYF. CDR3 in DNA: TGTGCCAGCAGTTGGGACAGGGGGATAGATACGCAGTATTTT.

The V and J genes are TRBV6-5 and TRBJ1-1; 8 bases map to TRBD1. Germline loops: CDR1 MNHEY, CDR2 SVGAGI. V dropped 6 bases and J dropped 1; count of bases not matched to a gene: 4. The CDR3 is 14 amino acids. The DNA of the CDR3 is TGTGCCAGCAGACAAGACAGGGGGAACACTGAAGCTTTCTTT. It is translated as CASRQDRGNTEAFF.

The chain employs TRBV2 and TRBJ2-7; 8 bases match TRBD2. Looked up from germline, CDR1 is SNHLY and CDR2 is FYNNEI. CDR3 size: 15 residues. Trimming took 6 bases from V and 2 from J; bases not matched to a gene: 9. CDR3 coding DNA: TGTGCCAGCAGATACGAGATTAGCGGGACCTACGAGCAGTACTTC. Encoded protein: CASRYEISGTYEQYF.

The chain employs TRBV7-2 and TRBJ2-3; D gene ambiguous. Germline CDR1 is SGHTA and CDR2 is FQGNSA. The CDR3 has 13 amino acids. Trimming stripped 6 bases from V and 4 bases from J, with 11 bases between. The CDR3: CASSLTLADTQYF. CDR3 sequence (DNA): TGTGCCAGCAGTTTAACTCTGGCAGATACGCAGTATTTT.

This chain uses TRBV23-1 with TRBJ2-7; 8 bases are a match to TRBD1. TRBV23-1 is an ORF, with its function uncertain. The CDR3 is 16 amino acids. V trimming: 4 bases; J trimming: 7 bases; junction bases outside the gene matches: 15. The CDR3 nucleotides read TGCGCCAGCAGTCCAGGGCAGGACAGGGAGCTGTGGGAGCAGTACTTC. Protein product: CASSPGQDRELWEQYF.

This clone was seen a handful of times. This chain joins TRBV5-6 and TRBJ2-5; tentative D call: TRBD1 (6 bases). The V gene lost 4 bases and the J gene lost 1 base, with 8 bases spanning the gap. Germline V gives CDR1 SGHDT, CDR2 YYEEEE. The CDR3 loop spans 13 amino acids. The CDR3 here is CASSRTAQETQYF. For the CDR3, the DNA is TGTGCCAGCAGCCGGACAGCCCAAGAGACCCAGTACTTC.

This chain uses TRBV9 with TRBJ2-1, with TRBD2 identical over 8 bases. V was pared by 4 bases and J by 9 bases, with 6 bases of the junction left unmatched. Per germline, CDR1 SGDLS and CDR2 YYNGEE. CDR3 size: 13 residues. CDR3 coding DNA: TGTGCCAGCAGCACCGGACTAGCAGTTGAGCAGTTCTTC. Translated: CASSTGLAVEQFF.

The V gene is TRBV19, the J gene TRBJ2-4; D is perhaps TRBD1 (5 bases). The CDR3 totals 14 residues. Between the trimmed V and J ends, which lost 3 bases and 6 bases, there was a span of 12 bases. CDR1 and CDR2 (germline): LNHDA, SQIVND (reference sequence). In DNA, the CDR3 is TGTGCCAGTAGTATGGGCAGGGATGCAAACATTCAGTACTTC. Translated, it gives CASSMGRDANIQYF.

The CDR3 spells CASSQDSTGYSNQPQHF. CDR3 coding DNA: TGTGCCAGCAGCCAAGATAGTACGGGTTATAGCAATCAGCCCCAGCATTTT. V is TRBV3-1 (or the pseudogene TRBV3-2) and J is TRBJ1-5; D ambiguous. The V end lost 0 bases, the J end lost 0 bases, and 12 bases lay between the germline ends. This CDR3 is 17 amino acids long. Germline CDR1 is LGHDT and CDR2 is YNNKEL (reference sequence).

This rearrangement joins TRBV7-8 to TRBJ1-5; 12 bases align to TRBD1. The junction had 7 bases not matched to a gene; V was cut back by 5 bases and J by 5 bases. CDR1 and CDR2 from the germline V gene are SGHVS and FQNEAQ. The CDR3 is made up of 16 amino acids. The CDR3 sequence: CASSPYGTGGDQPQHF. Here the CDR3 DNA reads TGTGCCAGCAGCCCTTACGGGACAGGGGGCGATCAGCCCCAGCATTTT.

This clone was seen a single time. This chain links TRBV27 with TRBJ2-5, with 8 bases aligning to TRBD2. Per the germline V gene, CDR1 is MNHEY and CDR2 is SMNVEV (reference sequence). J was trimmed by 2 bases and V by 6 bases; bases with no gene match: 2. The CDR3 totals 13 residues. The CDR3 loop reads CASSREGQETQYF. In DNA, the CDR3 is TGTGCCAGCAGCCGGGAGGGGCAAGAGACCCAGTACTTC.